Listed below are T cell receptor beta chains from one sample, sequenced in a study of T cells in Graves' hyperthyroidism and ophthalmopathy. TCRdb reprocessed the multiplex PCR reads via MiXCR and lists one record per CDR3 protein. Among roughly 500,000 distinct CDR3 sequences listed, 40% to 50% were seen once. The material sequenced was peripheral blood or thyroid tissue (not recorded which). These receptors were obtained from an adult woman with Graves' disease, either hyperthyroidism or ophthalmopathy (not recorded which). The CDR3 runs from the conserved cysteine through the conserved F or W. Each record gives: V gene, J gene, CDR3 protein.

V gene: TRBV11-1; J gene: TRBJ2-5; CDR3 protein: CASSLQGDGAETQYF
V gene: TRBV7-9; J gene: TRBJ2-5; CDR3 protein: CASSPRAGSETQYF
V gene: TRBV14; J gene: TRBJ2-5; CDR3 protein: CASSQTPRGTQYF
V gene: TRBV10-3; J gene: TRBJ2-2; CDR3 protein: CAIREGGNTGELFF
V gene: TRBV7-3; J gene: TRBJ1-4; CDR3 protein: CASSLIISREKLFF
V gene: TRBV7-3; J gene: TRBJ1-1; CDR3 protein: CASSSRQGEDEAFF
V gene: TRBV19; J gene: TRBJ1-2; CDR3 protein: CASRPGSDYGYTF
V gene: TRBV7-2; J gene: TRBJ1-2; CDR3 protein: CASSSRTGVNYGYTF
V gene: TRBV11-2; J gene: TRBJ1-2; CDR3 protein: CASSLDRGAHYGYTF
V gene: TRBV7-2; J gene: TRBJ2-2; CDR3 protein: CASSSSGTGTTGELFF
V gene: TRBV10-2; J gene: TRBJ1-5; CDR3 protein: CASNLQGNNQPQHF
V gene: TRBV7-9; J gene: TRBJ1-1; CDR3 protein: CASSPSGNTEAFF
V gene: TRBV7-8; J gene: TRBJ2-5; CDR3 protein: CASITTGGRETQYF
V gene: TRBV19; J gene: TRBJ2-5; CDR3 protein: CATSTGPLLPETQYF
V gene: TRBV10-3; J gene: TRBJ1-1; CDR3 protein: CAMGDPKMNTEAFF
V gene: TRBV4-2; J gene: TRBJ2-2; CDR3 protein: CASSQENTGELFF
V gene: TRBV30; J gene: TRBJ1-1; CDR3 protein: CAWNALGRGDTEAFF
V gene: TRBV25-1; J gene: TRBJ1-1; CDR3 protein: CASPGQPRTEAFF
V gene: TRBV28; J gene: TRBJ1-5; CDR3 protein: CASSWARGNQPQHF
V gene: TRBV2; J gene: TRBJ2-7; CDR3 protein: CANRQTRTGLEQYF
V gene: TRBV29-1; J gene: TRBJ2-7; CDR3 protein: CSVEGQGTYEQYF
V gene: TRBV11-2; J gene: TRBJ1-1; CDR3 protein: CASSSTGPYEAFF
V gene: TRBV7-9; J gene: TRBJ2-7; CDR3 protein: CASSYRGLGYGTSGSSYEQYF
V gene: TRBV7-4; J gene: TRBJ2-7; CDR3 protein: CASSSDREDEQYF
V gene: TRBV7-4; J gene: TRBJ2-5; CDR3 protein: CASSFDRTPEETQYF
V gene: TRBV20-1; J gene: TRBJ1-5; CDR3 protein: CSARDARAGQPQHF
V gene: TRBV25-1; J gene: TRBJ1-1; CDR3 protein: CASSARDIGAFF
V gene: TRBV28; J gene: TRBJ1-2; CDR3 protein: CASSPVAGVTF
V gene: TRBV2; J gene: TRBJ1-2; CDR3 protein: CASNQNREVGYTF
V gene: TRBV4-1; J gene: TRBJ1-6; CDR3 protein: CASSHLRGNSPLHF